Sequencing of this TCR beta chain was carried out in a study of blood T cell repertoires in COVID-19. In the study overall: Acute-phase and convalescent COVID-19 samples originated in the United States, Italy and Spain. T cells, B-cell-depleted T cells, or PBMCs supplied cDNA or gDNA.

This clone has only a few counts. The germline V gene has CDR1 SNHLY and CDR2 FYNNEI. The CDR3 is 14 residues long. Unmatched junction bases numbered 3, after V lost 8 bases and J lost 7 bases. In the source study's methods: Scientists estimated how many nucleated cells there were by amplifying reference gene primers. Profiling relied on immunoSEQ multiplex PCR, and the TCRdb table lists in-frame clones only, not all of them. V, J and clone size derive from that table, while D and trimming were established from the DNA sequence. In the table there are 65,000 or so clones, approximately 80% of which are singletons.

The genes are TRBV2 and TRBJ1-6; 12 bases fit TRBD1. This clonotype was obtained from a man aged 55-75 years with acute or convalescent COVID-19. The specimen was peripheral blood. CDR3 coding DNA: TGTGCCAGCTTGGGGACAGGGGGCAATTCACCCCTCCACTTT. This translates into CASLGTGGNSPLHF.